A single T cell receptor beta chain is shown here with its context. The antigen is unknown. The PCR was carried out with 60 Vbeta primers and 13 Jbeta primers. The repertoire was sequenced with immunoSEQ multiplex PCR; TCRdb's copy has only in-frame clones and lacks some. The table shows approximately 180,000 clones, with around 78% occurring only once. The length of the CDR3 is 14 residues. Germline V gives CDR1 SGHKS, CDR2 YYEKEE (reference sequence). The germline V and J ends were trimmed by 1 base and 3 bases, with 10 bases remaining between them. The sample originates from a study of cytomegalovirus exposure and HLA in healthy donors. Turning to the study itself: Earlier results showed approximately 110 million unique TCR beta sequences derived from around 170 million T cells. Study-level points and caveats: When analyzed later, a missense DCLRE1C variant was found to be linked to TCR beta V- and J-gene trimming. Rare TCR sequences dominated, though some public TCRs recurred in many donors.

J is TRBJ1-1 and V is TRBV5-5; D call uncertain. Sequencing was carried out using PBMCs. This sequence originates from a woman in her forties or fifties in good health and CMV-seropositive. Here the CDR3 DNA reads TGTGCCAGCAGCTTGCAGGTTCCCTACACTGAAGCTTTCTTT. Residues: CASSLQVPYTEAFF.